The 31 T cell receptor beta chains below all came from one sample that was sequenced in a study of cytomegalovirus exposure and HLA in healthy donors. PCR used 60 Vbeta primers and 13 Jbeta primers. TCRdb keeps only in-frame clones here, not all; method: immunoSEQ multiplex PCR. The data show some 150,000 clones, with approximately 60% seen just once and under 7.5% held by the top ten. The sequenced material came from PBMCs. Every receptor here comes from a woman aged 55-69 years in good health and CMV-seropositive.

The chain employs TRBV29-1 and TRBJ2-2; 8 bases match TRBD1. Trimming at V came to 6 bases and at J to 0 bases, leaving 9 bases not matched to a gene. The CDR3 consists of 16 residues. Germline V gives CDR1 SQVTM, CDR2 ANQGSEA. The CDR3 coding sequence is TGCAGCGTAGACGCCAGGGGGCCGACGAACACCGGGGAGCTGTTTTTT. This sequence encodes CSVDARGPTNTGELFF.

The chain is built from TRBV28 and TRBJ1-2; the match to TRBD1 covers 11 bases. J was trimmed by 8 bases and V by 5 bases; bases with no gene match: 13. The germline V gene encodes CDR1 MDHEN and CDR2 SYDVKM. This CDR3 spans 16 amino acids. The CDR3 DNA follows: TGTGCCAGCAGTCACCTTCCGGGACAGGGGGGATCAGGCTACACCTTC. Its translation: CASSHLPGQGGSGYTF.

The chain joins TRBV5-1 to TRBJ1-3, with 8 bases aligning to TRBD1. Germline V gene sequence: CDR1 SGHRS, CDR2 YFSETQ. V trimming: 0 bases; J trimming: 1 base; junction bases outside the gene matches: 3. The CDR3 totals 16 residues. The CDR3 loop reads CASSLGQGISGNTIYF. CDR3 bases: TGCGCCAGCAGCTTGGGACAGGGGATATCTGGAAACACCATATATTTT. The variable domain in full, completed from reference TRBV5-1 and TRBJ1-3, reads KAGVTQTPRYLIKTRGQQVTLSCSPISGHRSVSWYQQTPGQGLQFLFEYFSETQRNKGNFPGRFSGRQFSNSRSEMNVSTLELGDSALYLCASSLGQGISGNTIYFGEGSWLTVV.

The CDR3 protein is CASSPDTTLWRVNTEAFF. The CDR3 bases are TGTGCCAGCAGTCCTGATACGACACTGTGGCGTGTGAACACTGAAGCTTTCTTT. The V and J genes are TRBV28 and TRBJ1-1; D gene ambiguous. The V end lost 5 bases, the J end lost 0 bases, and 22 bases lay between the germline ends. The CDR3 is 18 amino acids. Per germline, CDR1 MDHEN and CDR2 SYDVKM.

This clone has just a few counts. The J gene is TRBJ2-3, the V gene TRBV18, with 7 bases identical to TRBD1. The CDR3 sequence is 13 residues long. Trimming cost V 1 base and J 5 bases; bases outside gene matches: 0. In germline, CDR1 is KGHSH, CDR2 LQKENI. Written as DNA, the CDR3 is TGTGCCAGCTCACCACACAGGGGAGATACGCAGTATTTT. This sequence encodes CASSPHRGDTQYF. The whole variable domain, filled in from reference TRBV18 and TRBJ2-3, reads NAGVMQNPRHLVRRRGQEARLRCSPMKGHSHVYWYRQLPEEGLKFMVYLQKENIIDESGMPKERFSAEFPKEGPSILRIQQVVRGDSAAYFCASSPHRGDTQYFGPGTRLTVL.

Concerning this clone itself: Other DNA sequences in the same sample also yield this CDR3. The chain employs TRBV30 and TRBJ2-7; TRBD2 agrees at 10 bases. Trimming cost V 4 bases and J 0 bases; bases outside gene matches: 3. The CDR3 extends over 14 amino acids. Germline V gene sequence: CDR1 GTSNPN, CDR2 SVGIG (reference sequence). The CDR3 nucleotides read TGTGCCTGGAAGCGGGAGGGGAGCTCCTACGAGCAGTACTTC. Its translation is CAWKREGSSYEQYF.

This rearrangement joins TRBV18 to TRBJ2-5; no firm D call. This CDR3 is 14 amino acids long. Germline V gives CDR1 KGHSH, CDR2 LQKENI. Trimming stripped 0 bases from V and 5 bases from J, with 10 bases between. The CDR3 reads CASSPPPVGETQYF. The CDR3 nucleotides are TGTGCCAGCTCACCACCGCCAGTCGGGGAGACCCAGTACTTC.

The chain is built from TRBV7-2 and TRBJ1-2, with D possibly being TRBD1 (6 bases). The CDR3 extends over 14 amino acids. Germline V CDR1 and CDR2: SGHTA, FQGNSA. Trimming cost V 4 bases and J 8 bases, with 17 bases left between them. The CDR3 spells CASSSGPGARGYTF. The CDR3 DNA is TGTGCCAGCAGCTCGGGACCAGGGGCTCGGGGCTACACCTTC.

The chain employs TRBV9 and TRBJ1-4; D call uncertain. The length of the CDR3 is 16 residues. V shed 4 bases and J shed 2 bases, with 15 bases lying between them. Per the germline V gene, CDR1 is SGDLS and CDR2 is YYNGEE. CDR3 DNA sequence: TGTGCCAGCAGCTCCGGAGGTCGGGGTACTAATGAAAAACTGTTTTTT. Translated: CASSSGGRGTNEKLFF.

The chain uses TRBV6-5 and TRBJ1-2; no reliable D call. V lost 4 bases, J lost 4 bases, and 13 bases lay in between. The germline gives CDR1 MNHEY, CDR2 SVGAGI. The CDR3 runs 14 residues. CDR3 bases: TGTGCCAGCAGTTTAGAGGGTAGGACCTATGGCTACACCTTC. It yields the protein CASSLEGRTYGYTF.

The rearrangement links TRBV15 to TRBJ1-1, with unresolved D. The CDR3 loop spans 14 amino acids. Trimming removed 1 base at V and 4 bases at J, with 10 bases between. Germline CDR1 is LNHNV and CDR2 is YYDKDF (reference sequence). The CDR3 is CATSRARVLTEAFF. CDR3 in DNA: TGTGCCACCAGCAGAGCCCGCGTTCTCACTGAAGCTTTCTTT.

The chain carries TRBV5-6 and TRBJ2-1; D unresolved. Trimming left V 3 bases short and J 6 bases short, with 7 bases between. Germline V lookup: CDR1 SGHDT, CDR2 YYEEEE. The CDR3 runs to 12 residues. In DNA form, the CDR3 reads TGTGCCAGCAGCTCGGTTGGCAATGAGCAGTTCTTC. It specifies CASSSVGNEQFF.

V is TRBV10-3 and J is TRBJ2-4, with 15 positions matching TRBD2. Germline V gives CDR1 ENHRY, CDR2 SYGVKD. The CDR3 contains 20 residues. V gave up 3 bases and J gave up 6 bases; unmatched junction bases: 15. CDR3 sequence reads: CAISDFSGTSGRPGGNIQYF. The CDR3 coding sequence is TGTGCCATCAGTGACTTTAGCGGGACTAGCGGGAGGCCTGGGGGAAACATTCAGTACTTC.

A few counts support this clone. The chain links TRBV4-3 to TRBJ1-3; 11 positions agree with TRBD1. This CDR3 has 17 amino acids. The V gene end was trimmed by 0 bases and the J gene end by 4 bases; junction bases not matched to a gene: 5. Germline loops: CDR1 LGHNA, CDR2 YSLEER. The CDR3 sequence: CASSQEWTGGGGNTIYF. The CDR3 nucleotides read TGCGCCAGCAGCCAAGAATGGACAGGGGGCGGCGGAAACACCATATATTTT.

CDR3: CASSPLRYGYTF. DNA of the CDR3: TGTGCCAGCAGTCCTTTGAGGTATGGCTACACCTTC. V is TRBV28 and J is TRBJ1-2; no clear D gene. The CDR3 covers 12 residues. In germline, CDR1 is MDHEN, CDR2 SYDVKM. V gave up 5 bases and J gave up 5 bases, with 9 bases separating them.

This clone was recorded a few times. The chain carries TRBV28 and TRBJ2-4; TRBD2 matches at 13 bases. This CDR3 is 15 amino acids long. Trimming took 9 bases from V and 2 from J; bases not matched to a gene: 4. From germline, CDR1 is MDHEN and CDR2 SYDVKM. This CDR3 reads CASGTSGTSKNIQYF. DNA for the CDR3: TGTGCCAGTGGGACTAGCGGGACTTCCAAAAACATTCAGTACTTC.

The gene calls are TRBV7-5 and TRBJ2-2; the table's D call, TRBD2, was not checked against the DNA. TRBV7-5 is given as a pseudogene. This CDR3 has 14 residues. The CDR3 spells CARNRGVVTGELFF. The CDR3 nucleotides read TGTGCCAGAAACCGCGGGGTTGTCACCGGGGAGCTGTTTTTT.

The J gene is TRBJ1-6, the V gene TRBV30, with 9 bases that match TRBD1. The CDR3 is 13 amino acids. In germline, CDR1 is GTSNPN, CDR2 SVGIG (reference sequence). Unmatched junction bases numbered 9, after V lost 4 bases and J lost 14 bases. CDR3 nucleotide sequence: TGTGCCTGGAAGGTACAGGGGGCGGGGTCCCTCCACTTT. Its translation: CAWKVQGAGSLHF.

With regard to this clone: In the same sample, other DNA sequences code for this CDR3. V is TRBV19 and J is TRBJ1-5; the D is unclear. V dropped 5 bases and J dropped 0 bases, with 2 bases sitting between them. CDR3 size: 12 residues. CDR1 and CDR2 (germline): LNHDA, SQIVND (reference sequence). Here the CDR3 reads CASSYSNQPQHF. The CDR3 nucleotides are TGTGCCAGTAGTTATAGCAATCAGCCCCAGCATTTT.

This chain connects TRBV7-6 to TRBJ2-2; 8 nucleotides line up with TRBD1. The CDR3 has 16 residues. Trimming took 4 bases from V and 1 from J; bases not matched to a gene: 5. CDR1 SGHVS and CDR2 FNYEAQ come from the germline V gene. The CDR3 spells CASSSQTGENTGELFF. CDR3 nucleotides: TGTGCCAGCAGCTCCCAGACAGGGGAGAACACCGGGGAGCTGTTTTTT.

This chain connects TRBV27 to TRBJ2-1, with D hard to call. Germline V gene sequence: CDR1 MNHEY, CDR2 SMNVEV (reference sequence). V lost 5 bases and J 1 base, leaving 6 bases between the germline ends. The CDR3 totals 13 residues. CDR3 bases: TGTGCCAGCAGTCCCGTTTCCTACAATGAGCAGTTCTTC. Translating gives CASSPVSYNEQFF.

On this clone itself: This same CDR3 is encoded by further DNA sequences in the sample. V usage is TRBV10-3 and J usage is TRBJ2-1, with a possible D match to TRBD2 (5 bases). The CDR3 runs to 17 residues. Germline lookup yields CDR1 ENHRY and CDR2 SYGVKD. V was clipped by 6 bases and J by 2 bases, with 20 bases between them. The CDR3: CAIRPNPTSETYNEQFF. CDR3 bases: TGTGCCATCAGACCCAACCCTACTAGTGAGACCTACAATGAGCAGTTCTTC.

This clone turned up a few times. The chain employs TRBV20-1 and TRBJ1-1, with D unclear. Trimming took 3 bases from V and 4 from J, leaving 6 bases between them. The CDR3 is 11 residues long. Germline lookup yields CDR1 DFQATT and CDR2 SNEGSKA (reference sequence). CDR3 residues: CSASSGTEAFF. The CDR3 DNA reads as TGCAGTGCTAGTTCCGGCACTGAAGCTTTCTTT.

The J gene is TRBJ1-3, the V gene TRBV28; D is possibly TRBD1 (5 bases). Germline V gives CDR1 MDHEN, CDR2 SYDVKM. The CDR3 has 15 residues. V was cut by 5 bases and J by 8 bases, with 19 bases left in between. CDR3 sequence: CASSLTGTGRDTIYF. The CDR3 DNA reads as TGTGCCAGCAGTCTTACCGGGACCGGGAGGGACACCATATATTTT.

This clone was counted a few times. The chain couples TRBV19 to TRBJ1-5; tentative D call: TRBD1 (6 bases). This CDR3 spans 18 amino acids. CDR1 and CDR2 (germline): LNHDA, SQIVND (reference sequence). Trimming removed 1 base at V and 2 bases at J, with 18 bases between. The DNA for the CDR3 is TGTGCCAGTAGTATAGGCCCGCCTACAGGGAATGGCAATCAGCCCCAGCATTTT. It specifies CASSIGPPTGNGNQPQHF.

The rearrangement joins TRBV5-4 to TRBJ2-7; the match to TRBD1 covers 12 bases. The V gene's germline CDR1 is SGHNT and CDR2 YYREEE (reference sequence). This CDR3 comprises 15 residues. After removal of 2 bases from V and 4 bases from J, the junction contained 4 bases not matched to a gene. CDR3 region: CASSFRDRGQYEQYF. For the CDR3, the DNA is TGTGCCAGCAGCTTCCGGGACAGGGGGCAATACGAGCAGTACTTC.

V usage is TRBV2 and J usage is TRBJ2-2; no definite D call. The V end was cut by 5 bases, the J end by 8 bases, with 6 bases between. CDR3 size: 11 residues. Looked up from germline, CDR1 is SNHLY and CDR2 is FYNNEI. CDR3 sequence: CASSQRGELFF. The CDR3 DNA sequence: TGTGCCAGCAGTCAGAGGGGGGAGCTGTTTTTT. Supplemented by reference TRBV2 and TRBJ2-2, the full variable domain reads EPEVTQTPSHQVTQMGQEVILRCVPISNHLYFYWYRQILGQKVEFLVSFYNNEISEKSEIFDDQFSVERPDGSNFTLKIRSTKLEDSAMYFCASSQRGELFFGEGSRLTVL.

In DNA, the CDR3 is TGTGCCAGCTCAACGGACAGTAATCAGCCCCAGCATTTT. Its protein product is CASSTDSNQPQHF. The J gene is TRBJ1-5, the V gene TRBV18; weak D call: TRBD1 (6 bases). V lost 5 bases to trimming and J lost 4 bases, with 9 bases between them. The CDR3 spans 13 residues. Germline CDR1 KGHSH, CDR2 LQKENI. The whole variable domain, filled in from reference TRBV18 and TRBJ1-5, reads NAGVMQNPRHLVRRRGQEARLRCSPMKGHSHVYWYRQLPEEGLKFMVYLQKENIIDESGMPKERFSAEFPKEGPSILRIQQVVRGDSAAYFCASSTDSNQPQHFGDGTRLSIL.

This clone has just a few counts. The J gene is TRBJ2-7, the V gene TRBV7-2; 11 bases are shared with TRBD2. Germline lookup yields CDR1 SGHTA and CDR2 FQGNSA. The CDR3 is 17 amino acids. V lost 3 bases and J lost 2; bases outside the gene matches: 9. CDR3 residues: CASSFTSGRGGPYEQYF. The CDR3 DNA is TGTGCCAGCAGCTTTACTAGCGGGAGAGGAGGACCCTACGAGCAGTACTTC.

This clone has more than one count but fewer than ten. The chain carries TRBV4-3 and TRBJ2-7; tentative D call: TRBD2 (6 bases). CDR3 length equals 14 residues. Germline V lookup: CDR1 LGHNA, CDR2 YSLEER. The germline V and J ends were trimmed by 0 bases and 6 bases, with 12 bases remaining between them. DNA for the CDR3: TGCGCCAGCAGCCAAGATCGGAGGGGCCCCGAGCAGTACTTC. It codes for CASSQDRRGPEQYF.

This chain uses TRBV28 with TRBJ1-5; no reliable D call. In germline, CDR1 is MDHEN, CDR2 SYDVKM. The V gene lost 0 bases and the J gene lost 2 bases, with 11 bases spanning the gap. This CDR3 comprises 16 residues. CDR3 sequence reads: CASSLWRVEGNQPQHF. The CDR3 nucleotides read TGTGCCAGCAGTTTATGGAGGGTTGAAGGCAATCAGCCCCAGCATTTT.